This note documents a single T cell receptor (beta chain) sequence. No antigen is known for it. Nothing much larger sits one base from this clone, and base qualities are not available. The data were obtained in a study of T cell responses to AZD1222 COVID-19 vaccine (dated by TCRdb to the early 2020s). Looking at the study overall: AZD1222 recipients with second doses at about 4 weeks or about 12 weeks were pooled, because spike-specific TCR depth and breadth did not differ between schedules. TCR sequencing was performed for about 240 trial participants, of whom some 200 were given two doses of AZD1222 and around 25 were given two doses of MenACWY control vaccine. Enrollment into the trials was organized by age into subgroups of 18-55, 56-69 and 70-plus years, and those subgroups contained roughly 150, 30 and 60 TCR-sequenced participants, respectively. What the work shows at the level of the full study, not this receptor alone: After two AZD1222 doses, spike-specific TCR breadth and depth were significantly higher than at day 0 and than in MenACWY recipients. Conclusions about previously exposed vaccinees are limited, since just a handful of AZD1222 recipients were seropositive for SARS-CoV-2 at baseline. No day 14 peak-response samples were available, so repertoires were characterized only after the peak T cell response. The vaccine-associated CD4 TCRs covered the entire spike protein, and the dominant responses fell in regions 160-218 and 743-854. In the small 56-69-year group, the increase in depth fell short of significance, most likely because of low power. Participants were mostly white British, with more females than males. The authors suggested clonal diversity may have been underestimated. Nearly half of unique spike-specific TCRs reportedly recognized epitopes outside regions mutated in the B.1.351 and B.1.1.7 variants.

CDR1 is given as LGHDT and CDR2 as YNNKEL, both from the germline V gene (reference sequence). From the cysteine up to the phenylalanine, the CDR3 has a length of 13 residues. The entry retains the CDR3 DNA only, 39 bases that are in frame from base 1. Cut back by 2 bases and 6 bases, the V and J ends lie 7 bases apart. The CDR3 regions of human TCRbeta chains were subjected to immunosequencing. Concerning the study's data processing: Repertoire TCRs were checked for matches against a reference library of SARS-CoV-2-specific TCRs that had been generated using the MIRA antigen-specificity platform. Breadth was defined as the fraction of unique TCRs that were SARS-CoV-2-associated. Depth was defined as the fraction of total T cells that were SARS-CoV-2-associated. Using the MIRA data, each spike-specific TCR was assigned both to the spike region to which the TCR was reactive and to a CD4 or CD8 class. Log10-transformed breadth and depth values were compared by one-way ANOVA with Sidak's multiple comparisons tests. In TCRdb, the immuneACCESS table is reduced to in-frame sequences with V and J assigned. These tables do not hold every clone; where another copy was compared, an unresolved V gene accounts for under half, and the others remain unexplained. Clone size and the V and J calls come from that table; the DNA yielded D and trimming. This sample has around 100,000 clones in its table, and 90% of those were observed once. Around 4.8% of the sample comes from the top ten.

Per the publication, the time point label means: baseline before first vaccination. Vaccinee samples were obtained from the UK trials COV001 and COV002, which included a single-blind randomized controlled phase 2/3 trial of AZD1222 (ChAdOx1 nCoV-19) in healthy adults. Trial participant PBMC samples were collected at day 0 and day 28 after the second dose for TCRbeta chain sequencing. The chain couples TRBV3-1 (or the pseudogene TRBV3-2) to TRBJ2-2, with the D gene uncertain. This sample comprised peripheral blood, obtained on day 0 of AZD1222 vaccination. This receptor was obtained from an adult in good health. The DNA reads as follows: TGTGCCAGCAGCCAATTAGAAGCCGGGGAGCTGTTTTTT. It encodes CASSQLEAGELFF.